The 29 T cell receptor beta chains presented below share a single source sample, sequenced in a study of CD8 T cells in ankylosing spondylitis. TCRdb reanalysed the 5' RACE reads using MiXCR and keeps one entry per CDR3 protein. The sample shows about 240,000 distinct CDR3 sequences, around 9.1% of them seen only once. Material: blood, either unsorted or a sorted T cell fraction (not recorded which). The receptors stem from a male donor with ankylosing spondylitis or in good health (not recorded which).

In the case of this clonotype: A much larger clone differs by one base, so this may be a read error. The chain links TRBV10-3 to TRBJ2-3, with D perhaps TRBD1 (6 bases). The germline V gene has CDR1 ENHRY and CDR2 SYGVKD. Trimming cost V 11 bases and J 0 bases, with 15 bases left between them. This CDR3 spans 14 amino acids. The CDR3 DNA reads TGTGCCTCTTCGGACAGCCCTAGCACAGATACGCAGTATTTT. Translating gives CASSDSPSTDTQYF.

This clonotype was seen at least ten times. The chain combines TRBV20-1 with TRBJ1-3; the D gene is possibly TRBD1 (6 bases). CDR3 length: 13 residues. Trimming left V 5 bases short and J 4 bases short, with 12 bases between. Germline lookup yields CDR1 DFQATT and CDR2 SNEGSKA (reference sequence). CDR3 in amino acids: CSAARTEGNTIYF. In nucleotides, the CDR3 is TGCAGTGCTGCCCGGACAGAGGGAAACACCATATATTTT.

The J gene is TRBJ1-1, the V gene TRBV29-1, with D possibly being TRBD1 (6 bases). This CDR3 contains 13 residues. Germline V CDR1 and CDR2: SQVTM, ANQGSEA. V dropped 6 bases and J dropped 1 base, with 12 bases sitting between them. The CDR3 sequence is CSVSMTGNTEAFF. CDR3 nucleotides: TGCAGCGTCTCCATGACAGGGAACACTGAAGCTTTCTTT.

This clonotype came up many times. The chain couples TRBV7-2 to TRBJ1-2, with 10 bases fitting TRBD1. The CDR3 extends over 15 amino acids. Germline-derived CDR1 and CDR2 are SGHTA and FQGNSA. After removal of 5 bases from V and 4 bases from J, the junction contained 7 bases not matched to a gene. The CDR3 DNA follows: TGTGCCAGCAGCCGTCCCGGGACAGGGGTCTATGGCTACACCTTC. It is translated as CASSRPGTGVYGYTF.

This clonotype showed up many times. The rearrangement uses TRBV20-1 and TRBJ2-7, with a weak D call TRBD1 (6 bases). CDR3 length: 11 residues. Deletions cut 3 bases from V and 4 bases from J, with 7 bases between. Germline loops: CDR1 DFQATT, CDR2 SNEGSKA (reference sequence). CDR3 residues: CSARGTYEQYF. CDR3 sequence (DNA): TGCAGTGCTAGGGGGACATACGAGCAGTACTTC.

This clonotype was seen at least ten times. The V gene is TRBV5-1, the J gene TRBJ2-4; either TRBD1 or TRBD2 may supply D (5 bases each). The V gene lost 0 bases and the J gene lost 9 bases, with 10 bases spanning the gap. The CDR3 has 13 amino acids. Germline-derived CDR1 and CDR2 are SGHRS and YFSETQ. CDR3 coding DNA: TGCGCCAGCAGCTTGGAGGGGAGTGTCATTCAGTACTTC. Amino acid sequence: CASSLEGSVIQYF.

The rearrangement links TRBV3-1 to TRBJ2-7, with 13 bases aligning to TRBD2. CDR3 length: 17 amino acids. Trimming cost V 4 bases and J 2 bases; bases outside gene matches: 8. Germline CDR1 reads LGHDT; CDR2 reads YNNKEL (reference sequence). The CDR3: CASSLGLAGDRTYEQYF. The CDR3, as DNA: TGTGCCAGCAGCCTCGGACTAGCGGGGGACCGCACCTACGAGCAGTACTTC.

The chain joins TRBV12-3 or TRBV12-4 to TRBJ2-1; D uncertain. The germline V and J ends were trimmed by 6 bases and 12 bases, with 12 bases remaining between them. This CDR3 has 11 residues. The CDR3 nucleotides are TGTGCCAGCAGATTCTTGGGTATGCAGTTCTTC. The encoded protein is CASRFLGMQFF.

Many counts were recorded for this clonotype. V usage is TRBV20-1 and J usage is TRBJ1-3; 8 positions agree with TRBD1. CDR1 and CDR2 from the germline V gene are DFQATT and SNEGSKA (reference sequence). The J segment lost 1 base and the V segment lost 1 base, leaving 15 bases of the junction unmatched. CDR3 length equals 19 residues. This CDR3 is CSARATGTGGFQSGNTIYF. CDR3 DNA: TGCAGTGCTAGAGCGACCGGGACAGGAGGATTTCAATCTGGAAACACCATATATTTT.

This clonotype appeared many times. DNA of the CDR3: TGTGCCAGCAGCTCTAGCGGGAGCCCAGATACGCAGTATTTT. Residues: CASSSSGSPDTQYF. The chain recombines TRBV7-2 with TRBJ2-3; 10 nucleotides line up with TRBD2. Germline CDR1 and CDR2: SGHTA and FQGNSA. The CDR3 loop spans 14 amino acids. V shed 4 bases and J 4 bases; nucleotides not matched to a gene: 2.

This clonotype was detected ten times or more. The V and J genes are TRBV7-2 and TRBJ2-7; possible D gene TRBD1, 5 bases. The CDR3 sequence is 13 residues long. Trimming removed 5 bases at V and 4 bases at J, with 12 bases between. From germline, CDR1 is SGHTA and CDR2 FQGNSA. In DNA, the CDR3 is TGTGCCAGCAGCGACGACAGAGTTTACGAGCAGTACTTC. Its translation: CASSDDRVYEQYF. The whole variable domain, filled in from reference TRBV7-2 and TRBJ2-7, reads GAGVSQSPSNKVTEKGKDVELRCDPISGHTALYWYRQSLGQGLEFLIYFQGNSAPDKSGLPSDRFSAERTGGSVSTLTIQRTQQEDSAVYLCASSDDRVYEQYFGPGTRLTVT.

At least ten counts were recorded for this clonotype. This chain links TRBV9 with TRBJ1-1; TRBD1 aligns across 7 bases. V trimming: 3 bases; J trimming: 1 base; junction bases outside the gene matches: 3. Germline-derived CDR1 and CDR2 are SGDLS and YYNGEE. The length of the CDR3 is 14 residues. The CDR3 DNA follows: TGTGCCAGCAGCGCCAGGGGGGCGAACACTGAAGCTTTCTTT. This codes for CASSARGANTEAFF.

This clonotype was counted ten times or more. V gene TRBV5-5 combines with J gene TRBJ1-1, with no clear D. The V gene's germline CDR1 is SGHKS and CDR2 YYEKEE (reference sequence). CDR3 length equals 13 residues. Trimming stripped 4 bases from V and 7 bases from J, with 14 bases between. The CDR3 is CASSAGLGIEAFF. The CDR3 region has the DNA TGTGCCAGCAGCGCCGGGTTGGGAATTGAAGCTTTCTTT.

The chain uses TRBV3-1 and TRBJ2-1; 14 positions match TRBD2. The CDR3 loop spans 17 amino acids. Unmatched junction bases numbered 13, after V lost 10 bases and J lost 5 bases. CDR1 LGHDT and CDR2 YNNKEL come from the germline V gene (reference sequence). Here the CDR3 DNA reads TGTGCCACCTCCCTCCGGACTAGCGGGAGGCTAGACAATGAGCAGTTCTTC. Translating it yields CATSLRTSGRLDNEQFF.

This rearrangement joins TRBV20-1 to TRBJ1-5; tentatively, D is TRBD1 (6 bases). Looked up from germline, CDR1 is DFQATT and CDR2 is SNEGSKA (reference sequence). The CDR3 runs to 14 residues. Trimming took off 2 bases at V and 3 bases at J, with 11 bases between the two ends. The CDR3 DNA sequence: TGCAGTGCTAGACCCAACAGGGACAATCAGCCCCAGCATTTT. Protein: CSARPNRDNQPQHF.

In this sample, this clonotype turned up a few times. V and J are TRBV7-3 and TRBJ2-7; TRBD2 might be the D (5 bases). CDR1 SGHTA and CDR2 FQGTGA come from the germline V gene. Trimming took 0 bases from V and 6 from J, leaving 9 bases between them. This CDR3 contains 13 residues. The CDR3 DNA reads as TGTGCCAGCAGCTTAACAGAGGGCGGCGAGCAGTACTTC. Its protein product is CASSLTEGGEQYF.

There are many counts of this clonotype. CDR3 DNA sequence: TGTGCCAGCAGTTTAGCACAAGGCAGGGTGAACATTCAGTACTTC. Protein product: CASSLAQGRVNIQYF. The V call is TRBV12-3 or TRBV12-4, the J call TRBJ2-4, with D tentatively TRBD1 (5 bases). The CDR3 has 15 amino acids. V was cut by 0 bases and J by 7 bases, with 13 bases left in between.

This clonotype came up many times. This chain connects TRBV10-3 to TRBJ2-3; D possibly corresponds to TRBD2 (5 bases). The CDR3 length is 15 residues. V shed 3 bases and J shed 1 base, with 11 bases lying between them. CDR1 is ENHRY and CDR2 is SYGVKD in the germline V gene. CDR3 nucleotides: TGTGCCATCAGTGATAGTCCCGGGGGCACAGATACGCAGTATTTT. Protein product: CAISDSPGGTDTQYF.

The chain recombines TRBV6-1 with TRBJ1-1; 7 bases fit TRBD1. CDR3 length: 14 amino acids. The V and J ends lost 4 bases and 6 bases, in that order; junction bases with no gene match: 8. The germline V gene has CDR1 MNHNS and CDR2 SASEGT. CDR3 sequence: CASSAMGQLSEAFF. The CDR3, as DNA: TGTGCCAGCAGTGCTATGGGACAGCTCTCTGAAGCTTTCTTT.

This clonotype was seen repeatedly, ten times or more. The chain combines TRBV7-8 with TRBJ2-2; TRBD2 agrees at 10 bases. The J segment lost 1 base and the V segment lost 5 bases, leaving 10 bases of the junction unmatched. This CDR3 is built from 18 residues. CDR1 is SGHVS, CDR2 FQNEAQ, per germline. The DNA of the CDR3 is TGTGCCAGCAGCCCCCCTAGCGGGGGAACCTTGAACACCGGGGAGCTGTTTTTT. This translates into CASSPPSGGTLNTGELFF.

This clonotype was detected ten times or more. An end of the junction does not agree with germline; a read error may underlie this. The rearrangement uses TRBV20-1 and TRBJ2-1; 10 nucleotides agree with TRBD2. The CDR3 contains 13 residues. Germline loops: CDR1 DFQATT, CDR2 SNEGSKA (reference sequence). CDR3 in DNA: TGCAGTGCCAGAGCGGGAGGGCTAAATGAGCAGTTCTTC. It yields the protein CSARAGGLNEQFF.

This clonotype was counted at least ten times. The rearrangement uses TRBV5-5 and TRBJ2-3, with a tentative D call TRBD2 (5 bases). The CDR3 consists of 12 residues. From germline, CDR1 is SGHKS and CDR2 YYEKEE (reference sequence). Trimming took off 2 bases at V and 4 bases at J, with 5 bases between the two ends. The CDR3 protein is CASSFGADTQYF. The CDR3 DNA is TGTGCCAGCAGCTTCGGGGCAGATACGCAGTATTTT.

In its sample, this clonotype was seen many times. CDR3 in DNA: TGTGCCAGCAGCCCCCGGCCTGGCCGAGTAGCCAAAAACATTCAGTACTTC. It translates to CASSPRPGRVAKNIQYF. The J gene is TRBJ2-4, the V gene TRBV12-3 or TRBV12-4; D is unclear. The CDR3 contains 17 residues. V gave up 6 bases and J gave up 0 bases, with 18 bases separating them.

This clonotype has more than one count but fewer than ten. This rearrangement joins TRBV20-1 to TRBJ2-7; 7 positions match TRBD1. Per the germline V gene, CDR1 is DFQATT and CDR2 is SNEGSKA (reference sequence). Trimming removed 2 bases from V and 0 bases from J; junction bases left unmatched: 16. The CDR3 runs 18 residues. CDR3 in DNA: TGCAGTGCTAGATCCGGCGACAGGGCCCTAGGCCTCTCCTACGAGCAGTACTTC. This translates into CSARSGDRALGLSYEQYF.

This clonotype was picked up a small number of times. CDR3 residues: CASSITSVGPVADTQYF. The CDR3, as DNA: TGTGCCAGCAGCATAACATCGGTCGGACCAGTGGCAGATACGCAGTATTTT. The chain links TRBV12-3 or TRBV12-4 to TRBJ2-3; D is uncertain. CDR3 length: 17 residues. Trimming pared 6 bases from V and 4 bases from J, leaving 23 bases between.

This clonotype has ten or more counts. This chain links TRBV10-2 with TRBJ1-1; D is unresolved. The V end was cut by 7 bases, the J end by 1 base, with 7 bases between. The germline V gene has CDR1 WSHSY and CDR2 SAAADI. This CDR3 contains 12 residues. The CDR3 DNA sequence: TGCGCCAGCAACGTAGGGAACACTGAAGCTTTCTTT. Its protein product is CASNVGNTEAFF.

This clonotype was observed at least ten times. The V and J genes are TRBV10-2 and TRBJ2-3, with a weak D call TRBD2 (5 bases). Germline V gene sequence: CDR1 WSHSY, CDR2 SAAADI. The CDR3 runs 13 residues. V was pared by 10 bases and J by 11 bases, with 22 bases between. In DNA, the CDR3 is TGCGCCACCGCTCTGAACCCCAGCGAGGGGCAGTATTTT. This translates into CATALNPSEGQYF.

Many counts were recorded for this clonotype. The V and J genes are TRBV3-1 and TRBJ2-4, with 7 bases fitting TRBD2. Germline loops: CDR1 LGHDT, CDR2 YNNKEL (reference sequence). This CDR3 region has 15 residues. V lost 8 bases and J lost 7; bases outside the gene matches: 14. CDR3 sequence: CASQTSSGAGNIQYF. CDR3 nucleotides: TGTGCCAGCCAGACCTCCAGCGGGGCCGGGAACATTCAGTACTTC.

CDR3 region: CASSPNIGLGENSPLHF. The CDR3, as DNA: TGCGCCAGCAGCCCGAACATTGGGTTGGGGGAGAATTCACCCCTCCACTTT. The V and J genes are TRBV5-1 and TRBJ1-6; D might be TRBD1 (5 bases). With 4 bases removed from V and 7 bases from J, the gap between germline ends came to 21 bases. Germline lookup yields CDR1 SGHRS and CDR2 YFSETQ. The CDR3 spans 17 residues. The full variable domain, its missing parts supplied by reference TRBV5-1 and TRBJ1-6, is KAGVTQTPRYLIKTRGQQVTLSCSPISGHRSVSWYQQTPGQGLQFLFEYFSETQRNKGNFPGRFSGRQFSNSRSEMNVSTLELGDSALYLCASSPNIGLGENSPLHFGNGTRLTVT.